The 2 T cell receptor beta chains reported below all come from one sample, sequenced in a study of blood T cell repertoires in COVID-19. Here immunoSEQ multiplex PCR was the method, and the copy in TCRdb shows in-frame clones only, minus some. The table shows 200,000 to 250,000 clones, with about 85% occurring only once. The sequenced material came from peripheral blood. The receptors were sampled from a man aged 50 to 59 who had recovered from COVID-19.

This clone was recorded many times. V is TRBV10-3 and J is TRBJ2-7; 9 positions match TRBD2. This CDR3 is built from 14 residues. Germline loops: CDR1 ENHRY, CDR2 SYGVKD. V was pared by 3 bases and J by 5 bases, with 5 bases of the junction left unmatched. The CDR3 spells CAISDLAGLDEQYF. As DNA, the CDR3 is TGTGCCATCAGTGATCTAGCGGGACTCGACGAGCAGTACTTC.

The J gene is TRBJ1-5, the V gene TRBV11-2; possibly TRBD1 for D (6 bases). Germline V CDR1 and CDR2: SGHAT, FQNNGV. This CDR3 has 14 amino acids. V shed 5 bases and J shed 3 bases, with 11 bases lying between them. CDR3 residues: CASSLTGLNQPQHF. The CDR3 coding sequence is TGTGCCAGCAGCCTAACAGGGCTCAATCAGCCCCAGCATTTT.